This T cell receptor (beta chain) emerged from a study of blood T cell repertoires in COVID-19. About the study: COVID-19 samples from acute and convalescent phases originated in the United States, Italy and Spain. Nucleic acid was either cDNA or gDNA, and it came from T cells, B-cell-depleted T cells, or PBMCs.

With 0 bases removed from V and 6 bases from J, the gap between germline ends came to 20 bases. This CDR3 has 17 amino acids. Germline V lookup: CDR1 LGHNA, CDR2 YSLEER. Enrolled during active infection, Seattle patients were then followed longitudinally. This clone was counted a few times. TCRdb's table, derived via immunoSEQ multiplex PCR, lists solely in-frame clones and lacks some. The table lists tens of thousands of clones, under 90% of them singletons. J is TRBJ1-2 and V is TRBV4-3; D call uncertain. The specimen sequenced was peripheral blood. The origin of this receptor is a man older than 75 with COVID-19, enrolled during active disease. CDR3 amino acids: CASSQEIEAGGSHGYTF. In DNA, the CDR3 is TGCGCCAGCAGCCAAGAGATCGAGGCAGGTGGGAGCCATGGCTACACCTTC.